Each of the 4 T cell receptor beta chains below was sequenced from the same sample in a study of blood T cell repertoires in COVID-19. Sequenced by immunoSEQ multiplex PCR; TCRdb stores in-frame clones only, minus some. The table has about 270,000 clones, roughly nine tenths seen once; the top ten hold around 1.6%. Specimen: peripheral blood. The receptors were gathered from a woman aged 55-75 years who had recovered from COVID-19.

CDR3 residues: CASSIVGRQGRNSPLHF. The DNA of the CDR3 is TGTGCCAGTAGTATAGTGGGTCGGCAGGGGAGAAATTCACCCCTCCACTTT. This chain links TRBV19 with TRBJ1-6; tentatively, D is TRBD1 (6 bases). The length of the CDR3 is 17 residues. The ends were cut back, 1 base at V and 7 bases at J, with 17 bases in the middle. Looked up from germline, CDR1 is LNHDA and CDR2 is SQIVND (reference sequence).

The V and J genes are TRBV5-1 and TRBJ1-6, with 10 bases fitting TRBD1. The CDR3 covers 15 residues. Germline V lookup: CDR1 SGHRS, CDR2 YFSETQ. Trimming at V came to 3 bases and at J to 7 bases, leaving 4 bases not matched to a gene. The CDR3 is CASSWETGGNSPLHF. The CDR3 region has the DNA TGCGCCAGCAGCTGGGAGACAGGGGGCAATTCACCCCTCCACTTT.

This chain links TRBV19 with TRBJ1-5; 8 bases align to TRBD1. V was clipped by 3 bases and J by 0 bases; unmatched bases: 16. CDR3 length: 20 residues. Germline CDR1 reads LNHDA; CDR2 reads SQIVND (reference sequence). The CDR3 coding sequence is TGTGCCAGTAGTATTGGTGGTTTGCGGGACAGGATAGATAGCAATCAGCCCCAGCATTTT. Amino acids: CASSIGGLRDRIDSNQPQHF.

This clone was detected only a few times. CDR3 DNA sequence: TGTGCCAGCAGGTCCTTTGTCGGGACAGGAAAGCAGTACTTC. As protein: CASRSFVGTGKQYF. This chain links TRBV2 with TRBJ2-7; 8 bases are shared with TRBD1. The CDR3 loop spans 14 amino acids. Germline V gene lookup returns CDR1 SNHLY and CDR2 FYNNEI. The trim removed 6 bases at V and 8 bases at J, leaving 12 bases unmatched. Looking up the rest from reference TRBV2 and TRBJ2-7 gives the full variable domain: EPEVTQTPSHQVTQMGQEVILRCVPISNHLYFYWYRQILGQKVEFLVSFYNNEISEKSEIFDDQFSVERPDGSNFTLKIRSTKLEDSAMYFCASRSFVGTGKQYFGPGTRLTVT.